The rows below give T cell receptor beta chains drawn from one sample of a study of T cell responses to AZD1222 COVID-19 vaccine. Produced via immunoSEQ multiplex PCR; TCRdb's table is partial and in-frame only. The sample carries 90,000 to 130,000 clones, 85% to 95% recorded once. Material: peripheral blood, obtained on day 0 of AZD1222 vaccination. These receptors were obtained from an adult in good health. Each CDR3 is given with its conserved first and last residue. A D gene is named only where the DNA matches it firmly. Only some rows state a clone size, as once, few, many or a class for expanded clones.

clone size: -
V gene: TRBV7-7
J gene: TRBJ2-2
D gene: -
CDR3 protein: CASSAGRMPNTGELFF
CDR3 DNA: TGTGCCAGCAGCGCGGGACGTATGCCAAACACCGGGGAGCTGTTTTTT

clone size: few
V gene: TRBV2
J gene: TRBJ1-6
D gene: -
CDR3 protein: CATRSHGDGSPLHF
CDR3 DNA: TGTGCCACCCGATCCCACGGGGACGGTTCACCCCTCCACTTT

clone size: -
V gene: TRBV4-1
J gene: TRBJ1-2
D gene: -
CDR3 protein: CASSPTSGGNYGYTF
CDR3 DNA: TGCGCCAGCAGCCCGACCTCCGGGGGGAACTATGGCTACACCTTC

clone size: -
V gene: TRBV12-3/TRBV12-4
J gene: TRBJ1-5
D gene: TRBD1
CDR3 protein: CASSPQGIQPQHF
CDR3 DNA: TGTGCCAGCAGTCCACAGGGGATTCAGCCCCAGCATTTT

clone size: -
V gene: TRBV9
J gene: TRBJ2-5
D gene: -
CDR3 protein: CASSVSPGVETQYF
CDR3 DNA: TGTGCCAGCAGCGTTTCCCCCGGGGTGGAGACCCAGTACTTC

clone size: -
V gene: TRBV6-5
J gene: TRBJ1-2
D gene: -
CDR3 protein: CATSGQTLAGYTF
CDR3 DNA: TGTGCCACCTCGGGGCAGACCCTCGCTGGCTACACCTTC

clone size: -
V gene: TRBV10-1
J gene: TRBJ2-2
D gene: -
CDR3 protein: CAIPPQGGNTGELFF
CDR3 DNA: TGCGCCATCCCTCCCCAGGGTGGGAACACCGGGGAGCTGTTTTTT

clone size: -
V gene: TRBV6-5
J gene: TRBJ1-1
D gene: TRBD1
CDR3 protein: CASSLNRGLTEAFF
CDR3 DNA: TGTGCCAGCAGTCTTAACAGGGGGCTAACTGAAGCTTTCTTT

clone size: -
V gene: TRBV7-9
J gene: TRBJ1-1
D gene: -
CDR3 protein: CASSPAGVNTEAFF
CDR3 DNA: TGTGCCAGCAGCCCTGCGGGTGTGAACACTGAAGCTTTCTTT

clone size: -
V gene: TRBV27
J gene: TRBJ1-4
D gene: TRBD1
CDR3 protein: CASSSGQVGAGNEKLFF
CDR3 DNA: TGTGCCAGCAGTTCGGGACAGGTAGGGGCTGGGAATGAAAAACTGTTTTTT

clone size: -
V gene: TRBV6-5
J gene: TRBJ1-2
D gene: -
CDR3 protein: CASSFTRGELYGYTF
CDR3 DNA: TGTGCCAGCAGCTTTACTCGGGGGGAGCTCTATGGCTACACCTTC

clone size: -
V gene: TRBV11-2
J gene: TRBJ1-3
D gene: -
CDR3 protein: CASSLVGGGAGNTIYF
CDR3 DNA: TGTGCCAGCAGCTTAGTGGGTGGTGGCGCTGGAAACACCATATATTTT

clone size: -
V gene: TRBV9
J gene: TRBJ2-2
D gene: TRBD2
CDR3 protein: CASSVVRGMNTGELFF
CDR3 DNA: TGTGCCAGCAGCGTAGTGCGGGGGATGAACACCGGGGAGCTGTTTTTT

clone size: -
V gene: TRBV5-1
J gene: TRBJ2-5
D gene: -
CDR3 protein: CASSLDGGRETQYF
CDR3 DNA: TGCGCCAGCAGCTTGGATGGGGGCCGGGAGACCCAGTACTTC

clone size: once
V gene: TRBV28
J gene: TRBJ1-6
D gene: -
CDR3 protein: CASSLSGDNSPLHF
CDR3 DNA: TGTGCCAGCAGTCTGAGTGGGGATAATTCACCCCTCCACTTT

clone size: -
V gene: TRBV5-1
J gene: TRBJ1-1
D gene: TRBD1
CDR3 protein: CASSPGTGRKNTEAFF
CDR3 DNA: TGCGCCAGCAGCCCGGGGACAGGGAGGAAGAACACTGAAGCTTTCTTT

clone size: -
V gene: TRBV18
J gene: TRBJ1-6
D gene: TRBD1
CDR3 protein: CASSLIQGRGSPLHF
CDR3 DNA: TGTGCCAGCTCACTAATACAGGGGAGGGGATCACCCCTCCACTTT

clone size: once
V gene: TRBV30
J gene: TRBJ2-1
D gene: -
CDR3 protein: CAWSVFREHEQFF
CDR3 DNA: TGTGCCTGGAGTGTGTTCAGGGAACATGAGCAGTTCTTC

clone size: -
V gene: TRBV5-1
J gene: TRBJ2-7
D gene: -
CDR3 protein: CASSSGTPYEQYF
CDR3 DNA: TGCGCCAGCAGCTCCGGGACACCCTACGAGCAGTACTTC

clone size: -
V gene: TRBV5-4
J gene: TRBJ2-5
D gene: TRBD2
CDR3 protein: CASSFRGGWETQYF
CDR3 DNA: TGTGCCAGCAGCTTCCGGGGGGGCTGGGAGACCCAGTACTTC

clone size: -
V gene: TRBV6-2/TRBV6-3
J gene: TRBJ1-3
D gene: -
CDR3 protein: CASSYSGNTIYF
CDR3 DNA: TGTGCCAGCAGTTACTCTGGAAACACCATATATTTT

clone size: -
V gene: TRBV5-1
J gene: TRBJ1-5
D gene: TRBD1
CDR3 protein: CASSLASPTGHNQPQHF
CDR3 DNA: TGCGCCAGCAGCTTGGCCTCGCCGACAGGGCACAATCAGCCCCAGCATTTT

clone size: -
V gene: TRBV5-3
J gene: TRBJ2-3
D gene: -
CDR3 protein: CARRRNTSCSSTDTQYF
CDR3 DNA: TGTGCCAGAAGGAGGAATACTAGCTGTTCTAGCACAGATACGCAGTATTTT

clone size: -
V gene: TRBV28
J gene: TRBJ1-1
D gene: -
CDR3 protein: CASRTDSRNTEAFF
CDR3 DNA: TGTGCCAGCAGGACTGATTCAAGGAACACTGAAGCTTTCTTT

clone size: once
V gene: TRBV5-4
J gene: TRBJ2-5
D gene: TRBD2
CDR3 protein: CASSLTRGGLETQYF
CDR3 DNA: TGTGCCAGCAGCTTGACGCGGGGGGGTCTGGAGACCCAGTACTTC

clone size: -
V gene: TRBV28
J gene: TRBJ1-3
D gene: -
CDR3 protein: CASISVGGGGNTIYF
CDR3 DNA: TGTGCCAGCATTTCGGTCGGGGGAGGGGGAAACACCATATATTTT

clone size: -
V gene: TRBV2
J gene: TRBJ1-1
D gene: -
CDR3 protein: CASSGGKGRVTEAFF
CDR3 DNA: TGTGCCAGCAGTGGGGGAAAGGGGCGCGTCACTGAAGCTTTCTTT

clone size: -
V gene: TRBV19
J gene: TRBJ1-5
D gene: -
CDR3 protein: CASTYSGSSNQPQHF
CDR3 DNA: TGTGCCAGTACTTACTCCGGGTCCTCTAATCAGCCCCAGCATTTT

clone size: -
V gene: TRBV23-1
J gene: TRBJ2-3
D gene: TRBD1
CDR3 protein: CASSLPGTGVGTDTQYF
CDR3 DNA: TGCGCCAGCAGTCTACCGGGGACAGGGGTCGGCACAGATACGCAGTATTTT